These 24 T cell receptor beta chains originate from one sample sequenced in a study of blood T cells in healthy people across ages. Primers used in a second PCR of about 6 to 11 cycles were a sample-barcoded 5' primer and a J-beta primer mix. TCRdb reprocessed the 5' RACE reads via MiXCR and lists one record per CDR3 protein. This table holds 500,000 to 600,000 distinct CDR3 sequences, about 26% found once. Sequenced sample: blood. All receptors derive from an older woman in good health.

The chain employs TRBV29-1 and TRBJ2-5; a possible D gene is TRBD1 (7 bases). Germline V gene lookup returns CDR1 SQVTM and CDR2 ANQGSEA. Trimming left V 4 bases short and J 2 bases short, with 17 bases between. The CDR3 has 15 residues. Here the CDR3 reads CSVVPSGGRQETQYF. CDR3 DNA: TGCAGCGTTGTCCCATCAGGGGGGAGGCAAGAGACCCAGTACTTC.

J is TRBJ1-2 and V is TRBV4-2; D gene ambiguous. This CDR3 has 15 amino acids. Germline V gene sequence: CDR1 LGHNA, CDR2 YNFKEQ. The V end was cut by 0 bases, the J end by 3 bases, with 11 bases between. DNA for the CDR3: TGTGCCAGCAGCCAAGATGCCAATGGGGACTATGGCTACACCTTC. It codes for CASSQDANGDYGYTF.

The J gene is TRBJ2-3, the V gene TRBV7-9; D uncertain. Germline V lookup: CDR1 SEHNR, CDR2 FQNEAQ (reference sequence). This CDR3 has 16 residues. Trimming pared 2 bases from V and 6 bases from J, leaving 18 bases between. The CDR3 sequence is CASSLPDGYLADTQYF. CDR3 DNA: TGTGCCAGCAGCTTACCAGATGGCTACCTGGCGGATACGCAGTATTTT. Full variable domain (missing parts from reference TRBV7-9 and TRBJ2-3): DTGVSQNPRHKITKRGQNVTFRCDPISEHNRLYWYRQTLGQGPEFLTYFQNEAQLEKSRLLSDRFSAERPKGSFSTLEIQRTEQGDSAMYLCASSLPDGYLADTQYFGPGTRLTVL.

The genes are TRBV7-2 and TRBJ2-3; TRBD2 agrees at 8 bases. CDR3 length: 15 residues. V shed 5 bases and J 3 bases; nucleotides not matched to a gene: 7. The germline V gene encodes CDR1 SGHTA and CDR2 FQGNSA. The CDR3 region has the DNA TGTGCCAGCAGCCTGATAGCGGGGCAAACAGATACGCAGTATTTT. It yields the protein CASSLIAGQTDTQYF.

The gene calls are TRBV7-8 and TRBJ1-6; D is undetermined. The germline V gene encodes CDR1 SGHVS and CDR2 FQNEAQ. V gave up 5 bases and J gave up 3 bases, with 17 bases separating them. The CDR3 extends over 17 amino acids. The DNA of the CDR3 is TGTGCCAGCAGCCGTTTTTCTCTGGCCGGCTATAATTCACCCCTCCACTTT. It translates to CASSRFSLAGYNSPLHF.

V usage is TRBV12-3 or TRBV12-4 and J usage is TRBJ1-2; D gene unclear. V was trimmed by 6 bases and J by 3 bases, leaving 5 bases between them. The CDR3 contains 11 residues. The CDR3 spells CASSRYYGYTF. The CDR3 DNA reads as TGTGCCAGCAGCCGGTACTATGGCTACACCTTC.

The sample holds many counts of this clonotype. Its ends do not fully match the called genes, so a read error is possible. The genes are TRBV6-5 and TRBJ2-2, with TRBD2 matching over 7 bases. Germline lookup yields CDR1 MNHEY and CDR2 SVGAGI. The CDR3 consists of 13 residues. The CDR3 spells CASSYFSGGVLFF. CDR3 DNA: TGTGCCAGCAGTTACTTTTCTGGGGGGGTGCTGTTTTTT.

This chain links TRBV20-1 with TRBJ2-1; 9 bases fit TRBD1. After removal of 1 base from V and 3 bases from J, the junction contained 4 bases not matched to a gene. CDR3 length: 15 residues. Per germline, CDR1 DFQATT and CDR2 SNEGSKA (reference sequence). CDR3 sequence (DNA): TGCAGTGCTAGAGTGGGACAGGGAAACTACAATGAGCAGTTCTTC. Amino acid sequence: CSARVGQGNYNEQFF.

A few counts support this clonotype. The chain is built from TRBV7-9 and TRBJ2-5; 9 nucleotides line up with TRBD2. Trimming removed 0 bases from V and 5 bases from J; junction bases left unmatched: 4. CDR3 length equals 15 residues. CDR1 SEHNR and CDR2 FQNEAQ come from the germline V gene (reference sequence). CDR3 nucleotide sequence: TGTGCCAGCAGCTTAGCGTACGCGGGAGGGGAGACCCAGTACTTC. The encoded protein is CASSLAYAGGETQYF.

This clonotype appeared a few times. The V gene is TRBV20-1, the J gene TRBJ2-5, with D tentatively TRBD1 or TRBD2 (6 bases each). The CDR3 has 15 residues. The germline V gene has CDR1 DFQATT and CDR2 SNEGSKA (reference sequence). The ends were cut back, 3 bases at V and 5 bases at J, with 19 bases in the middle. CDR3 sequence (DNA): TGCAGTGCTAGGCCGGGGGCGGGCCCATGGGAGACCCAGTACTTC. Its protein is CSARPGAGPWETQYF.

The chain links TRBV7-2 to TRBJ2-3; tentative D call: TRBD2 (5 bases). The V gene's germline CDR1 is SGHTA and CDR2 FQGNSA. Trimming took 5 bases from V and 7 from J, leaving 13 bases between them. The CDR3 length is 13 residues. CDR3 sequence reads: CASSTGSKNTQYF. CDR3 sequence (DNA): TGTGCCAGCAGCACGGGGTCCAAAAATACGCAGTATTTT.

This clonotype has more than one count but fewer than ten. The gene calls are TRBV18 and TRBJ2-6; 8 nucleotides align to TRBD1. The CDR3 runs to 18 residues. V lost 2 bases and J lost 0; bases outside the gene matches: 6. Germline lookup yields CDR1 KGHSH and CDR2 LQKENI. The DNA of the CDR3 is TGTGCCAGCTCACCAAGGGGACAGGCTTTCTCTGGGGCCAACGTCCTGACTTTC. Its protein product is CASSPRGQAFSGANVLTF.

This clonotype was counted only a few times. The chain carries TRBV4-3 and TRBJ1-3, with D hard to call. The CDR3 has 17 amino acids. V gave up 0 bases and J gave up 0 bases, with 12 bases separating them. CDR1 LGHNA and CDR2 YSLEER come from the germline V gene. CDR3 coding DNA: TGCGCCAGCAGCCAAGATTGGGAAGGCGTCTCTGGAAACACCATATATTTT. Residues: CASSQDWEGVSGNTIYF.

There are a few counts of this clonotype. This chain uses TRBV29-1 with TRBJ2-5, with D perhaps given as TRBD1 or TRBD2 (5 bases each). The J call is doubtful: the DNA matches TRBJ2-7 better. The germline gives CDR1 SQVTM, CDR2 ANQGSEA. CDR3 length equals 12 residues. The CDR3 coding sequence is TGCAGCGCCGTGGGGACCACCTACGAGCAGTACTTC. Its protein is CSAVGTTYEQYF.

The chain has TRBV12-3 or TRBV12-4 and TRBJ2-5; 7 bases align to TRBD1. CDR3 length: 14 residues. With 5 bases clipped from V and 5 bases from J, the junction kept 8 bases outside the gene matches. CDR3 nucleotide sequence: TGTGCCAGCAGTCGCTCGACAGGGATGGAGACCCAGTACTTC. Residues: CASSRSTGMETQYF.

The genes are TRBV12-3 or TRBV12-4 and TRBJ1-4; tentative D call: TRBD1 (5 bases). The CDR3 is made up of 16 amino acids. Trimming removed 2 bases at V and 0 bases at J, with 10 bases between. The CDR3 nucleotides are TGTGCCAGCAGTTTATCAGGGATGGCAACTAATGAAAAACTGTTTTTT. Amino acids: CASSLSGMATNEKLFF.

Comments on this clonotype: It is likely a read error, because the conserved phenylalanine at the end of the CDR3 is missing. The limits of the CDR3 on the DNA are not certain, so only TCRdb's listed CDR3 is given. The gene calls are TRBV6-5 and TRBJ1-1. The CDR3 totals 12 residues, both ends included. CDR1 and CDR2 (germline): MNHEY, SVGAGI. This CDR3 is CASSPGPTGQII.

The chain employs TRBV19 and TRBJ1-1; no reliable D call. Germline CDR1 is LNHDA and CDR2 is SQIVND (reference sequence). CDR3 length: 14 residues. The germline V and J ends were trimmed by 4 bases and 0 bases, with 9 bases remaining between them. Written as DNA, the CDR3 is TGTGCCAGTAGTACGACACAGATGAACACTGAAGCTTTCTTT. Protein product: CASSTTQMNTEAFF.

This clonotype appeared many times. The CDR3 DNA is TGTGCCAGCAGCTTGACTAGCGGGGTCCAAGAGACCCAGTACTTC. Translation: CASSLTSGVQETQYF. The V and J genes are TRBV7-6 and TRBJ2-5, with 11 bases aligning to TRBD2. The V gene's germline CDR1 is SGHVS and CDR2 FNYEAQ. This CDR3 comprises 15 residues. V shed 3 bases, J shed 1 base, and the junction held 1 base outside the gene matches.

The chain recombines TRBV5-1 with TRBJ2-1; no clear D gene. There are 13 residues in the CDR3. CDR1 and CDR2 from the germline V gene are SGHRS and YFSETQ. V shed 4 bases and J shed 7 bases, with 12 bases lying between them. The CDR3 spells CASSKSPENEQFF. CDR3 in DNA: TGCGCCAGCAGCAAATCCCCGGAAAATGAGCAGTTCTTC. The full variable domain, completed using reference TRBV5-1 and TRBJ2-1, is KAGVTQTPRYLIKTRGQQVTLSCSPISGHRSVSWYQQTPGQGLQFLFEYFSETQRNKGNFPGRFSGRQFSNSRSEMNVSTLELGDSALYLCASSKSPENEQFFGPGTRLTVL.

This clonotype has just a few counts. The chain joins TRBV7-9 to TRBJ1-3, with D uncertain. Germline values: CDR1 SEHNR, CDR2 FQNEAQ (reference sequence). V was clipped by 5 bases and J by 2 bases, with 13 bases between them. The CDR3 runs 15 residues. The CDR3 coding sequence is TGTGCCAGCAGCCCGCGGATCCCTCCTGGAAACACCATATATTTT. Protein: CASSPRIPPGNTIYF.

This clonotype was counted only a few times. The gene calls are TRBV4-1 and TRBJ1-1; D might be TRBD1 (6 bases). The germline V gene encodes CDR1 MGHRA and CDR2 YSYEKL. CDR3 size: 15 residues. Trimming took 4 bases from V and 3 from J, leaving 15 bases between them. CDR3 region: CASSLKRTEHTEAFF. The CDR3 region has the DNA TGCGCCAGCAGCCTGAAAAGGACAGAGCACACTGAAGCTTTCTTT.

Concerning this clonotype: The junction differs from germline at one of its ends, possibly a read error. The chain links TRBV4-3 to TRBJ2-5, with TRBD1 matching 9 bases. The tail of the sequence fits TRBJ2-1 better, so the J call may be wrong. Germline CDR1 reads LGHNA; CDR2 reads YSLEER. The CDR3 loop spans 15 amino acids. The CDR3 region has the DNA TGCGTCAGCAGCCAAGGGACAGGGTGGGACAATGGGCAGTTCTTC. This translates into CVSSQGTGWDNGQFF.

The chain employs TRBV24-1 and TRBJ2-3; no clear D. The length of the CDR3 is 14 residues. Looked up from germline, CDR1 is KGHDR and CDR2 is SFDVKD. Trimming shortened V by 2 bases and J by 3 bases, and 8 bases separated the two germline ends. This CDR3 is CATSDSQWTDTQYF. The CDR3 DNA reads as TGTGCCACCAGTGATTCCCAATGGACAGATACGCAGTATTTT.